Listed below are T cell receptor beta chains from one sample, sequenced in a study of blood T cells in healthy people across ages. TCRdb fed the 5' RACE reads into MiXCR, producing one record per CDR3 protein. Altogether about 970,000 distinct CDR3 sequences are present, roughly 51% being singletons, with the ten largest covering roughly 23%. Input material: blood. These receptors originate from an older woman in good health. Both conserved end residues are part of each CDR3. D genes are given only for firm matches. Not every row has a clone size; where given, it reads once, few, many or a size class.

TGCAGTGCGGGAACTTCCCGGGACAGGGGCCGGTACCAAGAGACCCAGTACTTC CSAGTSRDRGRYQETQYF TRBV20-1 TRBD1 TRBJ2-5 few
TGCGCCAGCAGCCATACAGGGGATGGGGAGACCCAGTACTTC CASSHTGDGETQYF TRBV4-1 TRBD1 TRBJ2-5 .
TGCGCCAGCAGCCAGGAATTAGCGTTTTTCACAGATACGCAGTATTTT CASSQELAFFTDTQYF TRBV4-3 . TRBJ2-3 .
TGCGCCAGCAGCCTCGGGACTAGCGGGCCCGAGAGGGAGTATTTT CASSLGTSGPEREYF TRBV5-1 TRBD2 TRBJ2-3 few
TGTGCCAGCAGCCGTACGCAGGTGGACAGTAACTATGGCTACACCTTC CASSRTQVDSNYGYTF TRBV7-9 . TRBJ1-2 few
TGTGCCAGCCGGGAGTACGGGGAGCTGTTTTTT CASREYGELFF TRBV12-3/TRBV12-4 . TRBJ2-2 .
TGTGCCGCTTCGGTGGGGGTCCACACAGATACGCAGTATTTT CAASVGVHTDTQYF TRBV9 . TRBJ2-3 once
TGTGCCAGCAGTTCGGCAGGTGGGGGCTCCGACGAGCAGTACTTC CASSSAGGGSDEQYF TRBV28 . TRBJ2-7 .
TGCAGTGCTAGGAAACCCCAGGGAAAGCGGACCCAGTACTTC CSARKPQGKRTQYF TRBV20-1 . TRBJ2-5 .
TGCAGTGCTAGAGGCCCCCGGGGGGCACCGGACTACGAGCAGTACTTC CSARGPRGAPDYEQYF TRBV20-1 . TRBJ2-7 few
TGCAGCGCGGCGGACTTTAACACCGGGGAGCTGTTTTTT CSAADFNTGELFF TRBV29-1 . TRBJ2-2 .
TGCGCCAGCAGCCGAACAGGGGATCCGAACACCGGGGAGCTGTTTTTT CASSRTGDPNTGELFF TRBV5-1 TRBD1 TRBJ2-2 .
TGCAGCGTCCGACTCCGGTGGAACAGGGAGGACTACAATGAGCAGTTCTTC CSVRLRWNREDYNEQFF TRBV29-1 . TRBJ2-1 few
TGCAGTGCTACGCCGGGACTAGACCTCTACGAGCAGTACTTC CSATPGLDLYEQYF TRBV20-1 TRBD2 TRBJ2-7 .
TGTGCCGGCAGCTTATTCAGATCAGCTACCGAGCGGGATACGCAGTATTTT CAGSLFRSATERDTQYF TRBV7-2 . TRBJ2-3 .
TGTGCCAGCAGTCGTTATTCCACGAGGGTCCCTTCCTACGAGCAGTACTTC CASSRYSTRVPSYEQYF TRBV28 . TRBJ2-7 .
TGTGCCAGCAGTTTATTCATAGGGACTGGGGCCAACGTCCTGACTTTC CASSLFIGTGANVLTF TRBV27 . TRBJ2-6 .
TGTGCCAGCAGCTCACAACGGAAGGGCTACACCTTC CASSSQRKGYTF TRBV7-9 . TRBJ1-2 .
TGTGCCAGCAGTGAATTCTTAGGGGAGCTGTACTTC CASSEFLGELYF TRBV25-1 . TRBJ2-7 .
TGCAGTACGAAGGGGATAGCATACGAGCAGTACTTC CSTKGIAYEQYF TRBV20-1 . TRBJ2-7 few
TGTGCCAGCAGATGGGGGGCCTACAATGAGCAGTTCTTC CASRWGAYNEQFF TRBV25-1 . TRBJ2-1 .
TGCAGTGCTAGTAGTAGCGGGATTAGCAAGCAGTACTTC CSASSSGISKQYF TRBV20-1 TRBD2 TRBJ2-4 .
TGTGCCAGCAGCCCCCGGTCGGGTTTGGGGAACACTGAAGCTTTCTTT CASSPRSGLGNTEAFF TRBV14 . TRBJ1-1 .
TGCGCCAGCAGCTTGAACAATCAGAATAATTCACCCCTCCACTTT CASSLNNQNNSPLHF TRBV5-1 . TRBJ1-6 .
TGTGCCAGCAGGGGTCGGGAGACGCCCTACAATGAGCAGTTCTTC CASRGRETPYNEQFF TRBV7-9 . TRBJ2-1 .
TGTGCCAGCAGCTCCCGGGCGGGGACCACTGAAGCTTTCTTT CASSSRAGTTEAFF TRBV7-2 . TRBJ1-1 .
TGTGCCAGCAGCGACCCGATCGAGCGGGAGGGCCGGAACGAGCAGTACTTC CASSDPIEREGRNEQYF TRBV7-9 TRBD2 TRBJ2-7 .
TGCAGTGCTAGGAGGGGACGGGTGGGGACTGAAGCTTTCTTT CSARRGRVGTEAFF TRBV20-1 . TRBJ1-1 .
TGTGCCAGCAGCCAGAGCGGACCTACCCGCTACGAGCAGTACTTC CASSQSGPTRYEQYF TRBV3-1 . TRBJ2-7 few
TGTGCCAGCAATTCATGGGGAGCCCAGTACTTC CASNSWGAQYF TRBV28 . TRBJ2-5 .
TGCAGTGCTAGGGGGACAGGGGTGACAGATACGCAGTATTTT CSARGTGVTDTQYF TRBV20-1 TRBD1 TRBJ2-3 .
TGTGCCAGCACAACGGGACTCAAAGAGACCCAGTACTTC CASTTGLKETQYF TRBV18 . TRBJ2-5 .
TGTGCCAGCAGCCCACTTACTACTGGGGTCGACTATGGCTACACCTTC CASSPLTTGVDYGYTF TRBV4-2 . TRBJ1-2 .